A single sample is the source of the 25 T cell receptor beta chains below, sequenced in a study of CD8 T cells in Susac syndrome. The RNA input was roughly 0.45 to 1 ug, and it was reverse transcribed with random hexamers. From the immunoSEQ multiplex PCR reads, TCRdb called clonotypes with MiXCR, one entry per CDR3 protein. Of roughly 120,000 distinct CDR3 sequences detected, 90% to 95% appear once; the ten largest clones hold just over 0.095%. Sequenced material: CD4+ T cells from PBMCs. All receptors come from a human donor in good health.

The genes are TRBV5-1 and TRBJ2-1, with 8 bases identical to TRBD2. The V gene end was trimmed by 4 bases and the J gene end by 1 base; junction bases not matched to a gene: 4. The germline gives CDR1 SGHRS, CDR2 YFSETQ. The CDR3 spans 15 residues. The CDR3 is CASSPGGGSYNEQFF. The DNA of the CDR3 is TGCGCCAGCAGCCCCGGGGGGGGTTCCTACAATGAGCAGTTCTTC.

The V gene is TRBV18, the J gene TRBJ1-1; 12 bases match TRBD1. Looked up from germline, CDR1 is KGHSH and CDR2 is LQKENI. With V trimmed by 4 bases and J by 6 bases, 15 bases remained unmatched. This CDR3 contains 18 residues. Here the CDR3 DNA reads TGTGCCAGCTCACTATATGTCCCGGGACAGGGGGCGCAGGCTGAAGCTTTCTTT. Translation: CASSLYVPGQGAQAEAFF.

V is TRBV6-5 and J is TRBJ2-1; D gene ambiguous. CDR3 length: 15 amino acids. Per germline, CDR1 MNHEY and CDR2 SVGAGI. The ends were cut back, 0 bases at V and 3 bases at J, with 9 bases in the middle. CDR3 bases: TGTGCCAGCAGTTACTCGCCGGAGAGCTACAATGAGCAGTTCTTC. Translating gives CASSYSPESYNEQFF.

The J gene is TRBJ1-1, the V gene TRBV3-1; D gene uncertain. CDR1 and CDR2 from the germline V gene are LGHDT and YNNKEL (reference sequence). V was trimmed by 1 base and J by 5 bases, leaving 17 bases between them. The CDR3 has 16 residues. The CDR3 loop is CASSQARTDLRTEAFF. The CDR3 DNA reads as TGTGCCAGCAGCCAAGCCCGTACTGATCTCCGTACTGAAGCTTTCTTT.

The gene calls are TRBV6-1 and TRBJ1-1; D is undetermined. CDR3 length: 14 amino acids. Per germline, CDR1 MNHNS and CDR2 SASEGT. Trimming took 2 bases from V and 10 from J, leaving 17 bases between them. The CDR3 reads CASSETTAQDVAFF. For the CDR3, the DNA is TGTGCCAGCAGTGAAACAACGGCACAAGATGTAGCTTTCTTT.

The V call is TRBV30, the J call TRBJ1-1, with no clear D. The germline V and J ends were trimmed by 3 bases and 1 base, with 9 bases remaining between them. This CDR3 comprises 13 residues. The V gene's germline CDR1 is GTSNPN and CDR2 SVGIG (reference sequence). The CDR3 DNA reads as TGTGCCTGGAGGGAACAACCGAACACTGAAGCTTTCTTT. Its protein product is CAWREQPNTEAFF.

The rearrangement joins TRBV4-3 to TRBJ2-7; D not certain. The CDR3 spans 15 residues. In germline, CDR1 is LGHNA, CDR2 YSLEER. Trimming removed 0 bases from V and 0 bases from J, with 9 bases in between. For the CDR3, the DNA is TGCGCCAGCAGCCAAGATGGAGCAGGCTCCTACGAGCAGTACTTC. This translates into CASSQDGAGSYEQYF.

The chain uses TRBV12-3 or TRBV12-4 and TRBJ1-1; 9 nucleotides match TRBD1. The CDR3 contains 15 residues. V trimming: 11 bases; J trimming: 3 bases; junction bases outside the gene matches: 13. The CDR3 DNA reads TGTGCCGGGATGAAGGACAGGGGTAGGGACACTGAAGCTTTCTTT. Protein product: CAGMKDRGRDTEAFF.

J is TRBJ2-1 and V is TRBV12-3 or TRBV12-4; 7 bases fit TRBD1. V lost 6 bases to trimming and J lost 8 bases; unmatched junction nucleotides: 4. This CDR3 is 12 amino acids long. The CDR3 here is CASRTGPHEQFF. The CDR3 DNA follows: TGTGCCAGCAGGACAGGGCCCCATGAGCAGTTCTTC.

The V call is TRBV2, the J call TRBJ1-4; D remains unclear. Germline loops: CDR1 SNHLY, CDR2 FYNNEI. This CDR3 comprises 16 residues. V dropped 1 base and J dropped 7 bases, with 16 bases sitting between them. The CDR3 DNA reads as TGTGCCAGCAGTGAAGGTCCTCCGAGCAGTGGTGAAAAACTGTTTTTT. Protein sequence: CASSEGPPSSGEKLFF.

This rearrangement joins TRBV20-1 to TRBJ1-2; D uncertain. This CDR3 contains 15 residues. Germline values: CDR1 DFQATT, CDR2 SNEGSKA (reference sequence). The V end was cut by 0 bases, the J end by 7 bases, with 18 bases between. The CDR3 loop is CSAREGAKAYSGYTF. The CDR3 region has the DNA TGCAGTGCTAGAGAAGGTGCAAAAGCGTACTCTGGCTACACCTTC.

The V and J genes are TRBV7-2 and TRBJ2-5, with TRBD2 as a possible D gene (7 bases). Trimming pared 5 bases from V and 5 bases from J, leaving 18 bases between. There are 15 residues in the CDR3. Per the germline V gene, CDR1 is SGHTA and CDR2 is FQGNSA. This CDR3 is CASSVRGRAVETQYF. For the CDR3, the DNA is TGTGCCAGCAGCGTAAGGGGGAGGGCCGTGGAGACCCAGTACTTC. The complete variable domain, with remaining parts taken from reference TRBV7-2 and TRBJ2-5, reads GAGVSQSPSNKVTEKGKDVELRCDPISGHTALYWYRQSLGQGLEFLIYFQGNSAPDKSGLPSDRFSAERTGGSVSTLTIQRTQQEDSAVYLCASSVRGRAVETQYFGPGTRLLVL.

This clonotype occurred once. This chain joins TRBV9 and TRBJ2-1, with D unclear. Trimming cost V 0 bases and J 5 bases, with 9 bases left between them. The CDR3 consists of 14 residues. Germline values: CDR1 SGDLS, CDR2 YYNGEE. CDR3 coding DNA: TGTGCCAGCAGCGTAGCGTCCCAAAACAATGAGCAGTTCTTC. Translating it yields CASSVASQNNEQFF.

The gene calls are TRBV2 and TRBJ1-2, with 8 bases matching TRBD1. Germline loops: CDR1 SNHLY, CDR2 FYNNEI. This CDR3 has 15 residues. With V trimmed by 6 bases and J by 5 bases, 11 bases remained unmatched. CDR3 sequence (DNA): TGTGCCAGCAGGCGAACGACAGGGGAATGGTATGGCTACACCTTC. Translation gives CASRRTTGEWYGYTF.

This clonotype has more than one count but fewer than ten. The chain has TRBV29-1 and TRBJ1-1; D uncertain. The germline gives CDR1 SQVTM, CDR2 ANQGSEA. The ends were cut back, 7 bases at V and 7 bases at J, with 16 bases in the middle. This CDR3 is built from 12 residues. CDR3 residues: CSASLSSYEAFF. The DNA for the CDR3 is TGCAGCGCTAGCCTCTCCTCCTATGAAGCTTTCTTT.

The chain is built from TRBV28 and TRBJ1-2; 8 bases are a match to TRBD1. V trimming: 6 bases; J trimming: 10 bases; junction bases outside the gene matches: 13. The CDR3 has 14 amino acids. The germline CDR1 and CDR2 sequences are MDHEN and SYDVKM. DNA of the CDR3: TGTGCCAGCAGCCTCAGAAGGGACAGGCGCGCCTACACCTTC. This sequence encodes CASSLRRDRRAYTF.

The chain employs TRBV10-3 and TRBJ2-7; 7 nucleotides align to TRBD2. The germline gives CDR1 ENHRY, CDR2 SYGVKD. The trim removed 4 bases at V and 9 bases at J, leaving 18 bases unmatched. This CDR3 comprises 16 residues. CDR3 in DNA: TGTGCCATCAGTGTCTCTTCTAGCGGATCCTACGAGTGGCAGTACTTC. Amino acid sequence: CAISVSSSGSYEWQYF.

The chain couples TRBV3-1 to TRBJ2-7, with 9 bases identical to TRBD2. V lost 4 bases, J lost 3 bases, and 4 bases stayed unmatched. The CDR3 length is 14 residues. Per germline, CDR1 LGHDT and CDR2 YNNKEL (reference sequence). The CDR3 region is CASSRETSGYEQYF. CDR3 in DNA: TGTGCCAGCAGCCGAGAGACTAGCGGCTACGAGCAGTACTTC.

This clonotype showed up just once. The chain links TRBV3-1 to TRBJ1-2; D ambiguous. From germline, CDR1 is LGHDT and CDR2 YNNKEL (reference sequence). This CDR3 region has 14 residues. Trimming took 4 bases from V and 8 from J, leaving 17 bases between them. The CDR3 reads CASSPTALLGGYTF. Here the CDR3 DNA reads TGTGCCAGCAGCCCAACGGCCTTATTGGGCGGCTACACCTTC.

The chain couples TRBV7-8 to TRBJ2-2; TRBD1 might be the D (6 bases). The V gene's germline CDR1 is SGHVS and CDR2 FQNEAQ. The CDR3 has 16 residues. V lost 5 bases, J lost 1 base, and 14 bases lay in between. CDR3 in amino acids: CASSKSRDKNTGELFF. Here the CDR3 DNA reads TGTGCCAGCAGCAAATCCCGGGACAAGAACACCGGGGAGCTGTTTTTT.

The chain couples TRBV3-1 to TRBJ1-6, with 7 bases that match TRBD1. V lost 2 bases to trimming and J lost 5 bases; unmatched junction nucleotides: 6. The germline V gene encodes CDR1 LGHDT and CDR2 YNNKEL (reference sequence). The CDR3 length is 16 residues. The CDR3: CASSQRGQVNNSPLHF. CDR3 nucleotide sequence: TGTGCCAGCAGCCAAAGAGGACAGGTCAATAATTCACCCCTCCACTTT.

The count of this clonotype is one. V and J are TRBV19 and TRBJ1-2; D possibly corresponds to TRBD1 (6 bases). CDR3 length: 13 residues. Germline loops: CDR1 LNHDA, CDR2 SQIVND (reference sequence). The V end lost 5 bases, the J end lost 5 bases, and 12 bases lay between the germline ends. The CDR3 loop is CASSFGQLYGYTF. In nucleotides, the CDR3 is TGTGCCAGTAGTTTCGGACAGCTATATGGCTACACCTTC.

The chain employs TRBV30 and TRBJ2-6; D is perhaps TRBD1 or TRBD2 (5 bases each). The CDR3 runs to 16 residues. Trimming took off 8 bases at V and 2 bases at J, with 19 bases between the two ends. Germline loops: CDR1 GTSNPN, CDR2 SVGIG (reference sequence). This CDR3 is CASDSGLGAGANVLTF. The CDR3 DNA reads as TGTGCCAGCGACAGTGGACTCGGGGCTGGGGCCAACGTCCTGACTTTC.

The chain's CDR3 is CSARDSGGLETQYF. The CDR3 DNA reads TGCAGTGCTAGAGATTCAGGGGGGCTCGAGACCCAGTACTTC. The V gene is TRBV20-1, the J gene TRBJ2-5; tentative D call: TRBD1 (7 bases). The CDR3 contains 14 residues. CDR1 is DFQATT, CDR2 SNEGSKA, per germline (reference sequence). V lost 0 bases, J lost 5 bases, and 13 bases lay in between.

V usage is TRBV7-6 and J usage is TRBJ1-3; D gene ambiguous. Between the trimmed V and J ends, which lost 5 bases and 3 bases, there was a span of 5 bases. Looked up from germline, CDR1 is SGHVS and CDR2 is FNYEAQ. The CDR3 covers 12 residues. The CDR3 loop reads CASSPGGNTIYF. CDR3 in DNA: TGTGCCAGCAGCCCTGGTGGAAACACCATATATTTT.